The next 20 T cell receptor beta chains were all read from a single sample in a study of T cells in Graves' hyperthyroidism and ophthalmopathy. RNA transcripts gave rise to amplified TCR beta CDR3 regions. A first-round RT-PCR of the TCR CDR3 used the HTBI primer set. TCRdb redid the calling of the multiplex PCR reads with MiXCR, one entry per CDR3 protein. This sample has 150,000 or so distinct CDR3 sequences, with around 20% found just once. The sample consisted of blood. These receptors originate from a woman aged 50 to 65 with Graves' hyperthyroidism that later progressed to Graves' ophthalmopathy.

This clonotype was observed a single time. The rearrangement uses TRBV19 and TRBJ2-3; the match to TRBD2 covers 7 bases. Germline V gene sequence: CDR1 LNHDA, CDR2 SQIVND (reference sequence). Trimming cost V 10 bases and J 1 base; bases outside gene matches: 11. The CDR3 extends over 15 amino acids. The CDR3 region is CATLRSGTGTDTQYF. CDR3 sequence (DNA): TGTGCCACGCTTCGCAGCGGGACTGGCACAGATACGCAGTATTTT.

This clonotype was picked up many times. The chain employs TRBV20-1 and TRBJ1-1; D gene unclear. The V gene's germline CDR1 is DFQATT and CDR2 SNEGSKA (reference sequence). V gave up 4 bases and J gave up 6 bases, with 12 bases separating them. This CDR3 region has 12 residues. The chain's CDR3 is CSANTRGAEAFF. DNA for the CDR3: TGCAGTGCTAATACGCGGGGAGCTGAAGCTTTCTTT.

This clonotype has a handful of counts. The V and J genes are TRBV19 and TRBJ1-1, with D possibly TRBD1 on 5 matching bases. The CDR3 totals 12 residues. Germline values: CDR1 LNHDA, CDR2 SQIVND (reference sequence). V was shortened by 6 bases and J by 8 bases, with 13 bases between the two germline ends. For the CDR3, the DNA is TGTGCCAGTAGAGCCGGGGCGTTCGAAGCTTTCTTT. Its protein is CASRAGAFEAFF.

J is TRBJ1-2 and V is TRBV28; TRBD1 matches at 7 bases. This CDR3 has 14 residues. CDR1 and CDR2 from the germline V gene are MDHEN and SYDVKM. Trimming at V came to 3 bases and at J to 4 bases, leaving 5 bases not matched to a gene. Here the CDR3 DNA reads TGTGCCAGCAGTTTTGAGGGGGCGGCCTATGGCTACACCTTC. This codes for CASSFEGAAYGYTF.

The chain combines TRBV18 with TRBJ1-4; 7 bases are a match to TRBD1. V lost 6 bases, J lost 7 bases, and 14 bases stayed unmatched. This CDR3 comprises 16 residues. Germline CDR1 reads KGHSH; CDR2 reads LQKENI. The CDR3, as DNA: TGTGCCAGCTCTACGGGAGGAGGGGGCCGATCTGAAAAACTGTTTTTT. It codes for CASSTGGGGRSEKLFF.

A note on this clonotype: This sequence may be a read error, since a much larger clone differs from it by one base. This sequence joins TRBV12-3 or TRBV12-4 and TRBJ2-1; 12 nucleotides agree with TRBD2. V shed 3 bases, J shed 7 bases, and the junction held 16 bases outside the gene matches. The CDR3 totals 19 residues. The CDR3 DNA sequence: TGTGCCAGCAGTTTGACAGGGAAGGGGACTAGCGGGTCTAGTAATGAGCAGTTCTTC. This encodes CASSLTGKGTSGSSNEQFF.

The sample holds many counts of this clonotype. The chain has TRBV6-1 and TRBJ1-1; D call uncertain. The germline gives CDR1 MNHNS, CDR2 SASEGT. The CDR3 has 16 residues. Trimming took off 1 base at V and 5 bases at J, with 17 bases between the two ends. CDR3 loop: CASSEGVVRIGTEAFF. DNA of the CDR3: TGTGCCAGCAGTGAAGGGGTCGTCAGGATTGGGACTGAAGCTTTCTTT.

This clonotype was counted at least ten times. V and J are TRBV7-3 and TRBJ2-2, with unresolved D. The germline V gene has CDR1 SGHTA and CDR2 FQGTGA. This CDR3 comprises 18 residues. V was pared by 0 bases and J by 1 base, with 15 bases between. The CDR3 DNA reads as TGTGCCAGCAGCTTAACGTCGTCCGGCCTAATGAACACCGGGGAGCTGTTTTTT. As protein: CASSLTSSGLMNTGELFF.

The V and J genes are TRBV11-2 and TRBJ2-7; unclear D gene. Germline V gene lookup returns CDR1 SGHAT and CDR2 FQNNGV. The ends were cut back, 5 bases at V and 4 bases at J, with 12 bases in the middle. The CDR3 is made up of 13 amino acids. In DNA form, the CDR3 reads TGTGCCAGCAGCCATGGACGAATATACGAGCAGTACTTC. Translating it yields CASSHGRIYEQYF.

This clonotype appeared many times. V and J are TRBV28 and TRBJ1-1; 8 positions agree with TRBD1. V shed 5 bases and J 3 bases; nucleotides not matched to a gene: 8. The CDR3 covers 15 residues. Germline loops: CDR1 MDHEN, CDR2 SYDVKM. CDR3 sequence (DNA): TGTGCCAGCAGTCCCCCCGGGACAGGTCACACTGAAGCTTTCTTT. Amino acids: CASSPPGTGHTEAFF.

This clonotype was seen more than once but under ten times. The V gene is TRBV20-1, the J gene TRBJ2-4; D call uncertain. Trimming pared 2 bases from V and 6 bases from J, leaving 11 bases between. Germline CDR1 DFQATT, CDR2 SNEGSKA (reference sequence). CDR3 length: 13 amino acids. The CDR3 sequence is CSARPVAGNIQYF. Written as DNA, the CDR3 is TGCAGTGCTAGACCCGTTGCAGGAAACATTCAGTACTTC.

This clonotype occurred many times. J is TRBJ1-5 and V is TRBV28; 12 bases align to TRBD1. The CDR3 spans 15 residues. Trimming at V came to 5 bases and at J to 7 bases, leaving 6 bases not matched to a gene. In germline, CDR1 is MDHEN, CDR2 SYDVKM. The CDR3 coding sequence is TGTGCCAGCAGTCACGGGACAGGGGGCTGGCAGCCCCAGCATTTT. This codes for CASSHGTGGWQPQHF.

This clonotype was detected ten times or more. This chain links TRBV30 with TRBJ2-2; 8 nucleotides match TRBD2. The V gene end was trimmed by 2 bases and the J gene end by 3 bases; junction bases not matched to a gene: 8. Germline values: CDR1 GTSNPN, CDR2 SVGIG (reference sequence). The CDR3 contains 16 residues. The CDR3 loop is CAWSTGLAGDTGELFF. The CDR3 nucleotides read TGTGCCTGGAGTACCGGACTAGCCGGGGACACCGGGGAGCTGTTTTTT.

In its sample, this clonotype was seen many times. The J gene is TRBJ2-3, the V gene TRBV6-1; tentative D call: TRBD2 (5 bases). Trimming took 1 base from V and 2 from J, leaving 7 bases between them. The CDR3 is made up of 14 amino acids. The germline V gene has CDR1 MNHNS and CDR2 SASEGT. DNA of the CDR3: TGTGCCAGCAGTGAAGGGAGGACCACAGATACGCAGTATTTT. This translates into CASSEGRTTDTQYF.

Ten or more counts support this clonotype. This chain joins TRBV20-1 and TRBJ2-1; TRBD2 matches at 9 bases. Per germline, CDR1 DFQATT and CDR2 SNEGSKA (reference sequence). The J segment lost 0 bases and the V segment lost 0 bases, leaving 6 bases of the junction unmatched. The CDR3 spans 17 residues. CDR3 sequence (DNA): TGCAGTGCTAGAGAACCTAGCGGGGTTAGCTCCTACAATGAGCAGTTCTTC. Translation: CSAREPSGVSSYNEQFF.

The rearrangement joins TRBV7-4 to TRBJ2-1; a weak D match, TRBD2 (6 bases). Looked up from germline, CDR1 is SGHVT and CDR2 is SQSDAQ. The CDR3 is made up of 12 amino acids. V was clipped by 6 bases and J by 10 bases, with 13 bases between them. CDR3 bases: TGTGCCAGCAGTCAACCAGGGAGGGAGCAGTTCTTC. Translation gives CASSQPGREQFF.

This clonotype was observed at least ten times. This chain uses TRBV30 with TRBJ1-5; 8 positions match TRBD1. The V gene's germline CDR1 is GTSNPN and CDR2 SVGIG (reference sequence). The J segment lost 0 bases and the V segment lost 5 bases, leaving 3 bases of the junction unmatched. The CDR3 is made up of 14 amino acids. CDR3 amino acids: CAWRQGSSNQPQHF. The CDR3 DNA sequence: TGTGCCTGGCGACAGGGGAGTAGCAATCAGCCCCAGCATTTT.

The table lists this clonotype with many counts. V and J are TRBV18 and TRBJ1-1; maybe TRBD1 (5 bases). From germline, CDR1 is KGHSH and CDR2 LQKENI. V gave up 3 bases and J gave up 1 base, with 15 bases separating them. This CDR3 region has 16 residues. CDR3 DNA: TGTGCCAGCTCACCTATAAGACCCGGGACGAACACTGAAGCTTTCTTT. Residues: CASSPIRPGTNTEAFF.

DNA for the CDR3: TGTGCCAGTAGCGGAAACAGGGTCGTGGGGGAAGCTTTCTTT. It is translated as CASSGNRVVGEAFF. J is TRBJ1-1 and V is TRBV19, with a weak D call TRBD1 (6 bases). The CDR3 covers 14 residues. V was cut by 6 bases and J by 8 bases, with 19 bases left in between. CDR1 is LNHDA, CDR2 SQIVND, per germline (reference sequence).

This clonotype showed up just a few times. The CDR3 loop reads CATSRDAASGRPDTQYF. The DNA for the CDR3 is TGTGCCACCAGCAGAGACGCGGCCTCTGGCCGGCCAGATACGCAGTATTTT. The J gene is TRBJ2-3, the V gene TRBV15; D unresolved. Deletions cut 0 bases from V and 4 bases from J, with 17 bases between. CDR1 LNHNV and CDR2 YYDKDF come from the germline V gene (reference sequence). The CDR3 loop spans 17 amino acids.